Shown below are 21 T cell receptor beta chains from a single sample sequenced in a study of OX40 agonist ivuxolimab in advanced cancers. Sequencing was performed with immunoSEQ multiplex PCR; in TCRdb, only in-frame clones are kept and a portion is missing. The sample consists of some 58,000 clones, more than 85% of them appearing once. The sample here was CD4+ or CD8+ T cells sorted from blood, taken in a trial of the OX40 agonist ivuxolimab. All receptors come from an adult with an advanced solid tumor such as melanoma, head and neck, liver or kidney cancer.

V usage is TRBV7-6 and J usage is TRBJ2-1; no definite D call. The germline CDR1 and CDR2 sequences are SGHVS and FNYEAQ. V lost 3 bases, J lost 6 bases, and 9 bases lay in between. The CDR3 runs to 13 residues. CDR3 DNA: TGTGCCAGCAGCTTGGCTAGAATCAATGAGCAGTTCTTC. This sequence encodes CASSLARINEQFF.

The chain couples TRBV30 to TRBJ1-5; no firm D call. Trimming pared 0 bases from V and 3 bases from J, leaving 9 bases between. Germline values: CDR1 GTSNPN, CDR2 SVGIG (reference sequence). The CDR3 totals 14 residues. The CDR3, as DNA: TGTGCCTGGAGTGTGGGCGGGTACAATCAGCCCCAGCATTTT. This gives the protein CAWSVGGYNQPQHF. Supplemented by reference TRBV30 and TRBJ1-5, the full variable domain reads SQTIHQWPATLVQPVGSPLSLECTVEGTSNPNLYWYRQAAGRGLQLLFYSVGIGQISSEVPQNLSASRPQDRQFILSSKKLLLSDSGFYLCAWSVGGYNQPQHFGDGTRLSIL.

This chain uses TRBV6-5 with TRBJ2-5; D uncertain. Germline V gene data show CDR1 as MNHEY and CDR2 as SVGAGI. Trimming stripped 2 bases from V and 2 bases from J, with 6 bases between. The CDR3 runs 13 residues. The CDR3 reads CASSYGQQETQYF. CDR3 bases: TGTGCCAGCAGTTACGGGCAGCAAGAGACCCAGTACTTC.

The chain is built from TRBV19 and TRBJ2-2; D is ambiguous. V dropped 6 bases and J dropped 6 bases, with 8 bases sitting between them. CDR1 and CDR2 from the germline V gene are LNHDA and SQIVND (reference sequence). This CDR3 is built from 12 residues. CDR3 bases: TGTGCCAGTAGGAAAGGGCCCGGGGAGCTGTTTTTT. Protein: CASRKGPGELFF.

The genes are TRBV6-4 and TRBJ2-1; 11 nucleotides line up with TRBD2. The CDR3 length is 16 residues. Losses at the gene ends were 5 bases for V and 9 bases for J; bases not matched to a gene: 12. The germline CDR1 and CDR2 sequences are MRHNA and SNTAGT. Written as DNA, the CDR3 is TGTGCCAGCAGTCGGTTAGCGGGAGGGAGTAGCGCTGAGCAGTTCTTC. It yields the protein CASSRLAGGSSAEQFF.

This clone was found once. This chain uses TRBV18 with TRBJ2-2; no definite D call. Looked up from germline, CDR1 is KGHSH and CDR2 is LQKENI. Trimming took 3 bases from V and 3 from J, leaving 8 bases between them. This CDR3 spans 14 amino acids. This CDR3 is CASSPEWDTGELFF. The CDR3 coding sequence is TGTGCCAGCTCACCCGAATGGGACACCGGGGAGCTGTTTTTT.

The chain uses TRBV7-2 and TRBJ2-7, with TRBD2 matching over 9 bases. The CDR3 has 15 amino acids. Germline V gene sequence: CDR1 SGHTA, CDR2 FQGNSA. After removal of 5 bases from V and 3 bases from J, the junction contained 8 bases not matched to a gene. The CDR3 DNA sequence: TGTGCCAGCAGCGATCCGGGACTAGCTGTCTACGAGCAGTACTTC. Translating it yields CASSDPGLAVYEQYF.

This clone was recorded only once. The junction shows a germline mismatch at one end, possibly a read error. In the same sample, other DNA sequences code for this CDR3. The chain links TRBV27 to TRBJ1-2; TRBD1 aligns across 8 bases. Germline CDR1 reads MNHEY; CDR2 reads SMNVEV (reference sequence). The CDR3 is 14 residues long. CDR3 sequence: CASSFGYRGDGYTF. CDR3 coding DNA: TGCGCCAGCAGTTTCGGTTACAGGGGGGATGGCTACACCTTC.

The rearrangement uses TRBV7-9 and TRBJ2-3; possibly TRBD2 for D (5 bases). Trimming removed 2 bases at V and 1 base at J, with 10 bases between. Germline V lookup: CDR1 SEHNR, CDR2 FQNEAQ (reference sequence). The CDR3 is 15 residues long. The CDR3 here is CASSLRRQGTDTQYF. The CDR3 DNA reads TGTGCCAGCAGCTTAAGGAGGCAGGGCACAGATACGCAGTATTTT.

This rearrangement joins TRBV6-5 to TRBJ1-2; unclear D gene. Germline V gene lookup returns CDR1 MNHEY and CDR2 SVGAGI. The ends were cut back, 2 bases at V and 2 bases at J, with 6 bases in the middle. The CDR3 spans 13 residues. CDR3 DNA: TGTGCCAGCAGTTACGCGCAGAACTATGGCTACACCTTC. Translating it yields CASSYAQNYGYTF.

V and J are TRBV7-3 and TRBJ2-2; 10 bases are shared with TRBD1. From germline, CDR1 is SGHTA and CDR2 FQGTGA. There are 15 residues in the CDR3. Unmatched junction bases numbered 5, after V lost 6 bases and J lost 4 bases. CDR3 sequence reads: CASSSRQGATGELFF. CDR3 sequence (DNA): TGTGCCAGCAGTTCTCGACAGGGGGCCACCGGGGAGCTGTTTTTT.

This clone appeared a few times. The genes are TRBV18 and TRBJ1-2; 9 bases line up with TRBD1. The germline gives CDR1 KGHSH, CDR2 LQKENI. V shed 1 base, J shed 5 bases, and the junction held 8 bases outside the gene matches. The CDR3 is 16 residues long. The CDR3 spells CASSPRVQGALYGYTF. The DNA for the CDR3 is TGTGCCAGCTCACCACGAGTACAGGGGGCTCTATATGGCTACACCTTC. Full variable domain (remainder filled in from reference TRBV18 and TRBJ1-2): NAGVMQNPRHLVRRRGQEARLRCSPMKGHSHVYWYRQLPEEGLKFMVYLQKENIIDESGMPKERFSAEFPKEGPSILRIQQVVRGDSAAYFCASSPRVQGALYGYTFGSGTRLTVV.

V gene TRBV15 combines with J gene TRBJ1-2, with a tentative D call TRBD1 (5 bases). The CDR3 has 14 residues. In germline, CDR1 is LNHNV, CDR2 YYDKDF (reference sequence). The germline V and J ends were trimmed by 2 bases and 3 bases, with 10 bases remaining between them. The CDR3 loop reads CATSRNLGDYGYTF. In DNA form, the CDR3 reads TGTGCCACCAGCAGAAACCTGGGGGACTATGGCTACACCTTC.

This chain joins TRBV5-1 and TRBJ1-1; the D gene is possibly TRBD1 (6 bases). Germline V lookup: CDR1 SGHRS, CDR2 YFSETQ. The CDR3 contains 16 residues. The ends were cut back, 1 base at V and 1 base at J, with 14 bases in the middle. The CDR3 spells CASSLTGNWGNTEAFF. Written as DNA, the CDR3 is TGCGCCAGCAGCTTGACAGGGAACTGGGGGAACACTGAAGCTTTCTTT.

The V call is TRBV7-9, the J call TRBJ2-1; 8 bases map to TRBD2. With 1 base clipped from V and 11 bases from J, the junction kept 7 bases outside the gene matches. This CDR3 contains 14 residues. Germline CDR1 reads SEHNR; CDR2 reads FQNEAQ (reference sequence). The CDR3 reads CASSLGLAGKKQFF. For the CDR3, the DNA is TGTGCCAGCAGCTTAGGGTTAGCGGGAAAAAAGCAGTTCTTC.

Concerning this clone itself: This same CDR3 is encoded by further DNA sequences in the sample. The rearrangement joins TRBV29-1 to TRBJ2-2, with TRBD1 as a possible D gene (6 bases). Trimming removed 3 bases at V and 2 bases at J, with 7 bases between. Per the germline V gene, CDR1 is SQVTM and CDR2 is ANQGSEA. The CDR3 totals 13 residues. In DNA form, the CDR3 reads TGCAGCGTTGACAGGGGTAACACCGGGGAGCTGTTTTTT. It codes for CSVDRGNTGELFF.

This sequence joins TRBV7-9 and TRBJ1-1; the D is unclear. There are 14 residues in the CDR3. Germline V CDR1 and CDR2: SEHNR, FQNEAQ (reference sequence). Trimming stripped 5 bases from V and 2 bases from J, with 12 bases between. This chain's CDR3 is CASSNQYGNTEAFF. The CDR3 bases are TGTGCCAGCAGCAATCAATATGGAAACACTGAAGCTTTCTTT.

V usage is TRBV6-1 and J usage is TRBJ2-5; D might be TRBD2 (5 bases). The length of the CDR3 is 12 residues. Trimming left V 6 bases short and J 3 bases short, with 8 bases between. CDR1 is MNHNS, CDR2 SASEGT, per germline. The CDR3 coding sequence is TGTGCCAGCAGACCCGGGGAAGAGACCCAGTACTTC. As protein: CASRPGEETQYF.

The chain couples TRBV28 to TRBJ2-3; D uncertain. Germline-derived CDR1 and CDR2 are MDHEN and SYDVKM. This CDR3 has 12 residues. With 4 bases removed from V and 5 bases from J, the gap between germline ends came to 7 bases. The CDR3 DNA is TGTGCCAGCAGTTCCGGTAGAGATACGCAGTATTTT. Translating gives CASSSGRDTQYF.

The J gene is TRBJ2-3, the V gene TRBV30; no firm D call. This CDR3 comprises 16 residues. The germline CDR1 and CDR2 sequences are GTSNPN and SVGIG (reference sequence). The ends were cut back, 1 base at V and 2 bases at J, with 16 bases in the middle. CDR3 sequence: CAWSAESTTFTDTQYF. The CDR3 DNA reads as TGTGCCTGGAGTGCCGAGTCTACCACTTTCACAGATACGCAGTATTTT.

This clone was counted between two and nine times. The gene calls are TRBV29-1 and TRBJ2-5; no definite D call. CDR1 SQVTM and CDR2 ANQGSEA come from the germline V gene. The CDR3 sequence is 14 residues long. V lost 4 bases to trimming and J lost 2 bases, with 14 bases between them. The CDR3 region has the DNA TGCAGCGTTGGTGGGGTTTATGGGCAAGAGACCCAGTACTTC. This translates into CSVGGVYGQETQYF.